Below, 3 T cell receptor beta chains from the same sample are listed, as sequenced in a study of cytomegalovirus exposure and HLA in healthy donors. Primers: 60 Vbeta forward and 13 Jbeta reverse. The assay was immunoSEQ multiplex PCR, and TCRdb's table has in-frame clones only and misses some. The repertoire holds approximately 140,000 clones, about four fifths seen once, with approximately 3.7% in the top ten. Sequencing input: PBMCs. These receptors were obtained from a human donor in good health.

The chain carries TRBV2 and TRBJ1-5, with TRBD1 matching over 9 bases. This CDR3 contains 15 residues. The germline gives CDR1 SNHLY, CDR2 FYNNEI. Germline trimming cut 6 bases from V and 6 bases from J; bases unmatched to any gene: 9. The DNA of the CDR3 is TGTGCCAGCAGATCCACAGGGGGCTACGGTCAGCCCCAGCATTTT. Translation: CASRSTGGYGQPQHF.

Turning to this clone: The junction does not match germline at one end; this may be a read error. V usage is TRBV2 and J usage is TRBJ1-2, with D uncertain. Germline V lookup: CDR1 SNHLY, CDR2 FYNNEI. The CDR3 is 16 residues long. The CDR3 protein is CASRREPQNANYGYPF. The DNA of the CDR3 is TGTGCCAGCAGGAGGGAACCACAGAATGCAAACTATGGCTACCCCTTC.

This chain connects TRBV10-3 to TRBJ2-5; 8 nucleotides agree with TRBD2. This CDR3 has 16 amino acids. The ends lost 0 bases at V and 2 bases at J; junction bases unmatched: 5. CDR1 ENHRY and CDR2 SYGVKD come from the germline V gene. The CDR3 spells CAISESLAGPQETQYF. CDR3 coding DNA: TGTGCCATCAGTGAGTCCCTAGCGGGTCCTCAAGAGACCCAGTACTTC.